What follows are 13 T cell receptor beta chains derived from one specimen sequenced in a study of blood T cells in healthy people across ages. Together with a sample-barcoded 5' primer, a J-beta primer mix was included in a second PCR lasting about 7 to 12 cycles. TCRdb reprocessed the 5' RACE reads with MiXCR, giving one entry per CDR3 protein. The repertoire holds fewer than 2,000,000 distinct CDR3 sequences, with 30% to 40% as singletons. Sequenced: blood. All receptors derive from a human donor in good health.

The CDR3 DNA reads TGCAGCGGGAGAGGAGGTGGTGCGGGCGAGCAGTACTTC. Amino acids: CSGRGGGAGEQYF. The gene calls are TRBV20-1 and TRBJ2-4; D is possibly TRBD2 (6 bases). The DNA end is more similar to TRBJ2-7, so the J call may be wrong. Germline V gene sequence: CDR1 DFQATT, CDR2 SNEGSKA (reference sequence). The CDR3 is 13 amino acids.

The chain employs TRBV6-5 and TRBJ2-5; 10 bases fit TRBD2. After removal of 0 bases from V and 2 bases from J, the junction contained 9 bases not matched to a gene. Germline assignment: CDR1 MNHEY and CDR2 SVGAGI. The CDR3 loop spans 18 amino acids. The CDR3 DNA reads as TGTGCCAGCAGTTACTCGATGAGCGGGGGGGCCCAACAAGAGACCCAGTACTTC. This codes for CASSYSMSGGAQQETQYF.

The CDR3 bases are TGTGCCAGCAGTAGACAGAGCGAGAACACTGAAGCTTTCTTT. Amino acids: CASSRQSENTEAFF. V and J are TRBV6-6 and TRBJ1-1; TRBD1 might be the D (5 bases). CDR1 and CDR2 (germline): MNHNY, SVGAGI (reference sequence). The CDR3 is 14 amino acids. Trimming took off 5 bases at V and 1 base at J, with 11 bases between the two ends.

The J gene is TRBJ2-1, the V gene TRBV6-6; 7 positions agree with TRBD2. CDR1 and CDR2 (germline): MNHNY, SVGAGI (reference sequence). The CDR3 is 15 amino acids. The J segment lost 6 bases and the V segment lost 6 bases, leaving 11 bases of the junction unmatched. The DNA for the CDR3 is TGTGCCAGCAGCGACTGGAGCGGGGCATTCAATGAGCAGTTCTTC. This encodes CASSDWSGAFNEQFF.

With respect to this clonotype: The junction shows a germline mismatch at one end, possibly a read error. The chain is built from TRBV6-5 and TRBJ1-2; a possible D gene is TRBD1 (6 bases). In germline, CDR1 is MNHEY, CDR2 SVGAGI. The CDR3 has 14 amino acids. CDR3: CASSSQGLNYGCTF. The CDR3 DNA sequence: TGTGCCAGCAGTTCCCAGGGGCTGAACTATGGCTGCACCTTC.

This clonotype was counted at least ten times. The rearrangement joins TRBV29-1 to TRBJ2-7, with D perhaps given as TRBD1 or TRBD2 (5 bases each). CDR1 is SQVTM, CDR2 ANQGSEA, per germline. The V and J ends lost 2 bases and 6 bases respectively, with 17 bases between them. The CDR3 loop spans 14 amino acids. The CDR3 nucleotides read TGCAGCGTTGAACGGGACCGGGATTTAGGCGAGCAGTACTTC. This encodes CSVERDRDLGEQYF.

The CDR3 loop is CASSPEPGAVSNYGYTF. CDR3 bases: TGTGCCAGCAGCCCCGAGCCGGGGGCGGTTTCGAACTATGGCTACACCTTC. The chain uses TRBV7-2 and TRBJ1-2; a weak D match, TRBD1 (6 bases). This CDR3 has 17 residues. CDR1 SGHTA and CDR2 FQGNSA come from the germline V gene. Trimming took 5 bases from V and 2 from J, leaving 21 bases between them.

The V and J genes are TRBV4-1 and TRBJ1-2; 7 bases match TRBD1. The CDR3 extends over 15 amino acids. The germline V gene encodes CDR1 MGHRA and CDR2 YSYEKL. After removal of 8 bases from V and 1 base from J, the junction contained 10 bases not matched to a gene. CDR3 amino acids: CASGLRDSHNYGYTF. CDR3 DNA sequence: TGCGCCAGCGGGCTTCGGGACAGCCATAACTATGGCTACACCTTC.

CDR3: CASRRLAGGLYNEQFF. The CDR3 DNA follows: TGTGCCAGCAGACGACTAGCGGGGGGCCTCTACAATGAGCAGTTCTTC. The chain is built from TRBV6-2 or TRBV6-3 and TRBJ2-1; TRBD2 matches at 13 bases. J gave up 3 bases and V 6 bases, and 5 bases lay outside the gene matches. This CDR3 contains 16 residues. The germline gives CDR1 MNHEY, CDR2 SVGEGT.

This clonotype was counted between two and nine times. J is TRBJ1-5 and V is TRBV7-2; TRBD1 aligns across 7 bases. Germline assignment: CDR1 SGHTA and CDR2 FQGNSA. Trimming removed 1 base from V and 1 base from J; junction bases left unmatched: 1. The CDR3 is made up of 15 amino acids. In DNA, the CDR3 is TGTGCCAGCAGCTTAGTGACAGGGAGCAATCAGCCCCAGCATTTT. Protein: CASSLVTGSNQPQHF. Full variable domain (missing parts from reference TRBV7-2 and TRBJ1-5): GAGVSQSPSNKVTEKGKDVELRCDPISGHTALYWYRQSLGQGLEFLIYFQGNSAPDKSGLPSDRFSAERTGGSVSTLTIQRTQQEDSAVYLCASSLVTGSNQPQHFGDGTRLSIL.

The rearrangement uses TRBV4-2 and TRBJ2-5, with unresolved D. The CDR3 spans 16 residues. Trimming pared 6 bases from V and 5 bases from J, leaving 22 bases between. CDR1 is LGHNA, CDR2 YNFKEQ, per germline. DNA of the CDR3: TGTGCCAGCAGTCAACATGCCGCGGAGTGGCGGGAGACCCAGTACTTC. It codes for CASSQHAAEWRETQYF.

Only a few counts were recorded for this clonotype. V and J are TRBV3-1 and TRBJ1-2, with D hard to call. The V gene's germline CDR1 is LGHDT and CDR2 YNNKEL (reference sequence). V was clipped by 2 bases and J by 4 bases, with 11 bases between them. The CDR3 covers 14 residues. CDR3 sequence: CASSQRPYGYGYTF. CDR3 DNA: TGTGCCAGCAGCCAACGGCCCTACGGCTATGGCTACACCTTC.

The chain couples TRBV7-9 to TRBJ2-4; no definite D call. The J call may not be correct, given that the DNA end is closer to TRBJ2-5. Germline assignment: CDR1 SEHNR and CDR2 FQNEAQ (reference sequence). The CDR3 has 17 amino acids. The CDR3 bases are TGTGCCAGCAGCTTAGTCATAATACAACTTGGAAAAGAGACCCAGTACTTC. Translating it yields CASSLVIIQLGKETQYF.